One T cell receptor beta chain is described in this entry. The data derive from a study of blood T cell repertoires in COVID-19. There are 16 residues in the CDR3. V was pared by 4 bases and J by 8 bases, with 10 bases of the junction left unmatched. The V gene's germline CDR1 is MNHEY and CDR2 SVGAGI. This table comes from immunoSEQ multiplex PCR, and its TCRdb copy is limited to in-frame clones, with some not included. The repertoire has roughly 300,000 clones, 80% to 90% of them found once; the top ten carry about 4%. Sequenced input: PBMCs or T cells enriched from blood (not recorded which). The rearrangement joins TRBV6-5 to TRBJ1-4; TRBD1 agrees at 10 bases. This sequence was found in a middle-aged woman with acute COVID-19. The CDR3 DNA sequence: TGTGCCAGCAGTTCCACGTGGACAGGGGGTTGGGAAAAACTGTTTTTT. Translated, it gives CASSSTWTGGWEKLFF.